This entry features one T cell receptor (beta chain) sequence. What it recognizes is unknown. The junction differs from germline at one of its ends, possibly a read error. These data originate in a study of tumor-infiltrating lymphocytes in primary liver carcinoma. Study background: Tumors, staged T1-T3 N0M0, spanned about 4.2 to 11 cm. The study's findings and limits: Only about 7-25% of top clones occurred in every one of the five tumor regions.

TCR beta cDNA was reverse-transcribed from about 500 ng of total RNA. The reaction used a constant-region primer and ProtoScript II reverse transcriptase. Slightly modified ARM-PCR, run as three nested multiplex PCR rounds, produced the TCR beta libraries. Running roughly 10 cycles apiece, the first two PCR rounds relied on TRBV1-TRBV30 forward primers together with a C-beta reverse primer. TCRdb fed the multiplex PCR reads into MiXCR, producing one record per CDR3 protein. The repertoire holds 50,000 to 60,000 distinct CDR3 sequences, roughly 80% seen once, with roughly 25% in the top ten. Germline V gene sequence: CDR1 SGHDT, CDR2 YYEEEE. This CDR3 contains 17 residues. Starting material for RNA and DNA co-extraction consisted of roughly 18-34 mg of unsorted bulk tissue.

V and J are TRBV5-6 and TRBJ1-1; D gene unclear. Sequencing input: liver tumor tissue from sampling region 5. Subset of the sample: tumor region T5, tumor centre. This receptor was obtained from a man aged 35 to 55 with primary liver carcinoma and hepatitis B virus infection. CDR3 coding DNA: TGTGCCAGCAGCTTGGTCGGTGGGAAAGGGCGGAACACTGAAGCTATCTTT. This sequence encodes CASSLVGGKGRNTEAIF.